The next 3 T cell receptor beta chains were all read from a single sample in a study of blood T cell repertoires in COVID-19. Using immunoSEQ multiplex PCR, the repertoire was profiled, and TCRdb retains in-frame clones only, with some absent. The table lists about 18,000 clones, approximately 90% of them singletons. Sequencing was done on a sample of peripheral blood. The receptors come from a human donor in a cohort sampled during active COVID-19.

This rearrangement joins TRBV7-2 to TRBJ2-3; TRBD2 matches at 10 bases. This CDR3 spans 13 amino acids. The V and J ends lost 7 bases and 10 bases, in that order; junction bases with no gene match: 8. Germline V gene lookup returns CDR1 SGHTA and CDR2 FQGNSA. The CDR3 nucleotides are TGTGCCAGCACGGAGCGGGAGGGCCTGGCGCAGTATTTT. Protein product: CASTEREGLAQYF.

The V and J genes are TRBV19 and TRBJ2-5; 15 positions match TRBD2. The ends lost 5 bases at V and 6 bases at J; junction bases unmatched: 7. The CDR3 consists of 16 residues. Per the germline V gene, CDR1 is LNHDA and CDR2 is SQIVND (reference sequence). DNA for the CDR3: TGTGCCAGTAGTTCCGGGACTAGCGGGAGGCGAAAGACCCAGTACTTC. It specifies CASSSGTSGRRKTQYF.

This rearrangement joins TRBV12-5 to TRBJ2-1, with 8 positions matching TRBD2. The length of the CDR3 is 15 residues. J was trimmed by 8 bases and V by 1 base; bases with no gene match: 7. Germline CDR1 reads LGHNT; CDR2 reads FRNRAP. The CDR3 sequence is CASGLGGLDGHEQFF. The CDR3 bases are TGTGCTAGTGGTTTGGGGGGACTAGACGGCCATGAGCAGTTCTTC.